A single sample is the source of the 14 T cell receptor beta chains below, sequenced in a study of T cells in Graves' hyperthyroidism and ophthalmopathy. Amplification of TCR beta CDR3 regions used RNA as the template. HTBI primers were used for first-round RT-PCR of the TCR CDR3. TCRdb re-analysed the multiplex PCR reads in MiXCR, keeping a single row per CDR3 protein. The repertoire holds 450,000 to 500,000 distinct CDR3 sequences, with under 25% as singletons. The source material was blood. The receptors were sampled from a woman in her 70s with Graves' ophthalmopathy.

This clonotype was seen more than once but under ten times. The V call is TRBV19, the J call TRBJ2-2; D not resolved. Germline lookup yields CDR1 LNHDA and CDR2 SQIVND (reference sequence). The V gene lost 5 bases and the J gene lost 2 bases, with 18 bases spanning the gap. The CDR3 has 17 amino acids. CDR3 nucleotide sequence: TGTGCCAGTAGTCCCCGAACACCGATACCTAACACCGGGGAGCTGTTTTTT. Its translation is CASSPRTPIPNTGELFF.

This clonotype was counted only a few times. A read error may produce the germline difference seen at one junction end. J is TRBJ1-2 and V is TRBV12-3 or TRBV12-4; tentative D call: TRBD1 (5 bases). The CDR3 extends over 15 amino acids. CDR3 in amino acids: CASSLAGLGNYGYTF. CDR3 DNA sequence: TGCGCCAGCAGTTTAGCGGGACTGGGGAACTATGGCTACACCTTC.

The CDR3 loop is CASSIDGTLGELFF. The CDR3 DNA reads TGTGCCAGTAGTATAGATGGGACCCTCGGGGAGCTGTTTTTT. V and J are TRBV19 and TRBJ2-2, with D perhaps assigned TRBD1 or TRBD2 (5 bases each). CDR1 LNHDA and CDR2 SQIVND come from the germline V gene (reference sequence). This CDR3 contains 14 residues. V was clipped by 0 bases and J by 7 bases, with 9 bases between them.

The J gene is TRBJ1-1, the V gene TRBV7-3; 8 bases are a match to TRBD1. Per germline, CDR1 SGHTA and CDR2 FQGTGA. The CDR3 contains 15 residues. J lost 4 bases, V lost 5 bases, and 9 bases had no gene match. For the CDR3, the DNA is TGTGCCAGCAGCGTCAGGGGGCCGAGTGGCACTGAAGCTTTCTTT. Encoded protein: CASSVRGPSGTEAFF.

The table lists this clonotype with a few counts. The CDR3 protein is CASRRAQGGVWGGTNEQFF. CDR3 nucleotides: TGTGCCAGCAGGCGGGCCCAGGGGGGAGTTTGGGGGGGCACTAATGAGCAGTTCTTC. The genes are TRBV6-2 or TRBV6-3 and TRBJ2-1, with D perhaps being TRBD1 or TRBD2 (7 bases each). The CDR3 totals 19 residues. Trimming left V 6 bases short and J 7 bases short, with 31 bases between. Looked up from germline, CDR1 is MNHEY and CDR2 is SVGEGT.

This clonotype was detected only a few times. The rearrangement joins TRBV18 to TRBJ1-2; maybe TRBD1 (5 bases). Germline CDR1 and CDR2: KGHSH and LQKENI. Trimming removed 2 bases from V and 6 bases from J, with 10 bases in between. CDR3 length equals 13 residues. CDR3 nucleotides: TGTGCCAGCTCACCAGTTTCGGGGGATGGCTACACCTTC. Its protein is CASSPVSGDGYTF.

This clonotype was seen at least ten times. The rearrangement uses TRBV28 and TRBJ2-3; D is ambiguous. Between the trimmed V and J ends, which lost 8 bases and 9 bases, there was a span of 18 bases. This CDR3 is 13 amino acids long. Germline CDR1 and CDR2: MDHEN and SYDVKM. CDR3 coding DNA: TGTGCCAGCTCCTTGACGCTGGACCAGACGCAGTATTTT. This sequence encodes CASSLTLDQTQYF.

This clonotype has more than one count but fewer than ten. V usage is TRBV6-5 and J usage is TRBJ2-3; 8 nucleotides agree with TRBD2. V shed 4 bases, J shed 4 bases, and the junction held 4 bases outside the gene matches. Germline V lookup: CDR1 MNHEY, CDR2 SVGAGI. The CDR3 has 14 amino acids. CDR3 sequence reads: CASSSGLDSDTQYF. The CDR3 nucleotides read TGTGCCAGCAGTTCGGGACTAGATTCAGATACGCAGTATTTT.

This chain uses TRBV7-2 with TRBJ2-3; D gene uncertain. The V end lost 1 base, the J end lost 7 bases, and 6 bases lay between the germline ends. CDR3 length: 12 residues. CDR1 SGHTA and CDR2 FQGNSA come from the germline V gene. The CDR3 DNA is TGTGCCAGCAGCTTAGGGTTAAATACGCAGTATTTT. Translating it yields CASSLGLNTQYF.

This clonotype occurred a few times. The chain is built from TRBV5-1 and TRBJ2-7; unclear D gene. Germline CDR1 and CDR2: SGHRS and YFSETQ. The CDR3 sequence is 14 residues long. V lost 0 bases to trimming and J lost 7 bases, with 14 bases between them. CDR3 in DNA: TGCGCCAGCAGCTTGGGGGGAATTATCGAAGAGCAGTACTTC. Translation gives CASSLGGIIEEQYF.

This clonotype showed up just a few times. This rearrangement joins TRBV24-1 to TRBJ2-3; 8 bases agree with TRBD2. The CDR3 is 16 residues long. The V and J ends lost 4 bases and 6 bases, in that order; junction bases with no gene match: 11. Germline CDR1 and CDR2: KGHDR and SFDVKD. CDR3 DNA sequence: TGTGCCACCAGTGACCCGGGGGGCGCGGGAGGCGATACGCAGTATTTT. This translates into CATSDPGGAGGDTQYF.

This clonotype has ten or more counts. V gene TRBV2 combines with J gene TRBJ2-7; D is unclear. Germline values: CDR1 SNHLY, CDR2 FYNNEI. V lost 1 base, J lost 6 bases, and 10 bases lay in between. CDR3 length: 13 amino acids. Here the CDR3 reads CASSEERQLEQYF. The CDR3 DNA sequence: TGTGCCAGCAGTGAAGAACGCCAGCTCGAGCAGTACTTC.

The genes are TRBV6-1 and TRBJ1-4, with D possibly being TRBD1 (5 bases). Germline-derived CDR1 and CDR2 are MNHNS and SASEGT. The CDR3 length is 14 residues. Trimming cost V 4 bases and J 5 bases, with 11 bases left between them. This chain's CDR3 is CASSAAGANEKLFF. The CDR3 DNA sequence: TGTGCCAGCAGTGCCGCTGGGGCGAATGAAAAACTGTTTTTT.

DNA for the CDR3: TGTGCCAGCAGCTTAGGGACTAGCGTTGATGAGCAGTTCTTC. Translated: CASSLGTSVDEQFF. The V gene is TRBV7-9, the J gene TRBJ2-1; 9 bases match TRBD2. V shed 1 base, J shed 8 bases, and the junction held 3 bases outside the gene matches. Germline V gene data show CDR1 as SEHNR and CDR2 as FQNEAQ (reference sequence). The CDR3 is 14 residues long.